This T cell receptor (beta chain) comes out of a study of blood T cell repertoires in COVID-19. Assay: immunoSEQ multiplex PCR; the TCRdb copy retains only in-frame clones and omits some. The profile shows around 250,000 clones, 90% to 95% of them singletons. Trimming at V came to 2 bases and at J to 6 bases, leaving 2 bases not matched to a gene. Germline CDR1 is SGHTA and CDR2 is FQGTGA. The CDR3 contains 14 residues. The clonotype originates from a human donor in a cohort exposed to, infected with or recovered from COVID-19 (not recorded which). The donor label of this sample is uncertain. Material: PBMCs or T cells enriched from blood (not recorded which). The rearrangement links TRBV7-3 to TRBJ2-1, with 9 bases identical to TRBD1. In nucleotides, the CDR3 is TGTGCCAGCAGCTTAGGGGACAGGGTCAATGAGCAGTTCTTC. Protein sequence: CASSLGDRVNEQFF. Full variable domain (outside the CDR3, taken from reference TRBV7-3 and TRBJ2-1): GAGVSQTPSNKVTEKGKYVELRCDPISGHTALYWYRQSLGQGPEFLIYFQGTGAADDSGLPNDRFFAVRPEGSVSTLKIQRTERGDSAVYLCASSLGDRVNEQFFGPGTRLTVL.